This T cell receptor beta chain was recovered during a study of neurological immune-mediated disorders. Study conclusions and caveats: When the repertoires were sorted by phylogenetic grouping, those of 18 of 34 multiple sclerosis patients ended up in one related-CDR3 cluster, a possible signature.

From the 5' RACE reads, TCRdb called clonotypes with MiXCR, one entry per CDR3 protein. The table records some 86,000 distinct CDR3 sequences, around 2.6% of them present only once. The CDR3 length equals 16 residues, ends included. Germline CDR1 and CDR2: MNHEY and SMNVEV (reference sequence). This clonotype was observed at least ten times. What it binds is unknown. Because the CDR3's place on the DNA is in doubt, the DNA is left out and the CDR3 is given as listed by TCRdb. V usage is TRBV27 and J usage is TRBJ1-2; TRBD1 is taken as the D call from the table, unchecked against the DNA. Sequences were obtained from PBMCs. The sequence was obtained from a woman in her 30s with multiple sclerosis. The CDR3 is CASSSSVRDAHYGYTF.